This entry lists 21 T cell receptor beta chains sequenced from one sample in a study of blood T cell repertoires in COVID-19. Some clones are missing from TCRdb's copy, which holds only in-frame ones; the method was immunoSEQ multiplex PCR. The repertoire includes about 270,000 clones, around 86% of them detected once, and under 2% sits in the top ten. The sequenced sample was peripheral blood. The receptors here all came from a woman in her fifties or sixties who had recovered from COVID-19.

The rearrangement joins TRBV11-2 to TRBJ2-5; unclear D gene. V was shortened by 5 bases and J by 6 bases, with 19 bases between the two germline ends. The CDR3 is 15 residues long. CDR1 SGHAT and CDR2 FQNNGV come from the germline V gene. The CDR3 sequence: CASSPPLPGVKTQYF. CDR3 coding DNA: TGTGCCAGCAGCCCCCCCCTTCCAGGTGTGAAGACCCAGTACTTC.

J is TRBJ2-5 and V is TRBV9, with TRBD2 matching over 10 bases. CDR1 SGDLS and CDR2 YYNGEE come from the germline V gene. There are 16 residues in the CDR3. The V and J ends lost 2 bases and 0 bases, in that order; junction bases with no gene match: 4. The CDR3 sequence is CASSVLAGAYQETQYF. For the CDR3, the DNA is TGTGCCAGCAGCGTTCTAGCGGGGGCCTACCAAGAGACCCAGTACTTC.

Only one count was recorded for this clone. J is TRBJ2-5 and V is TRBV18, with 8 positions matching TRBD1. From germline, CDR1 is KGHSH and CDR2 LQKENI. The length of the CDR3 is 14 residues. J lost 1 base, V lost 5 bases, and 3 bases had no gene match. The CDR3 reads CASSATGAQETQYF. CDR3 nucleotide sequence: TGTGCCAGCTCAGCGACAGGGGCCCAAGAGACCCAGTACTTC.

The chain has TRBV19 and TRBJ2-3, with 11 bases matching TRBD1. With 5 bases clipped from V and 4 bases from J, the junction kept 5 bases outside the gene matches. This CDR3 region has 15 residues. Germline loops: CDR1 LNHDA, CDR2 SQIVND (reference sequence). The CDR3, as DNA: TGTGCCAGTAGTGTGGGACAGGGGGGCGCAGATACGCAGTATTTT. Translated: CASSVGQGGADTQYF. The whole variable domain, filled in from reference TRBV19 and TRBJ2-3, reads DGGITQSPKYLFRKEGQNVTLSCEQNLNHDAMYWYRQDPGQGLRLIYYSQIVNDFQKGDIAEGYSVSREKKESFPLTVTSAQKNPTAFYLCASSVGQGGADTQYFGPGTRLTVL.

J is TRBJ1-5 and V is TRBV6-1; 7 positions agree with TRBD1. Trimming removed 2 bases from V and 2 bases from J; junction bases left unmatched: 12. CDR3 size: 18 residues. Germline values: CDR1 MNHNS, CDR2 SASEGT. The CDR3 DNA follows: TGTGCCAGCAGTGAAATGGTAGCAGGGGGAGGCGGCAATCAGCCCCAGCATTTT. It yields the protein CASSEMVAGGGGNQPQHF.

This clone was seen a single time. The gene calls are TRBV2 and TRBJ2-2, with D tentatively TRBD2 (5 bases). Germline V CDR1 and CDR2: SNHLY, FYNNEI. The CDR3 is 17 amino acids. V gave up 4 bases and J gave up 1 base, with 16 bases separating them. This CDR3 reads CASSGIARSGNTGELFF. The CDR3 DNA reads TGTGCCAGCAGTGGAATAGCGCGAAGCGGGAACACCGGGGAGCTGTTTTTT.

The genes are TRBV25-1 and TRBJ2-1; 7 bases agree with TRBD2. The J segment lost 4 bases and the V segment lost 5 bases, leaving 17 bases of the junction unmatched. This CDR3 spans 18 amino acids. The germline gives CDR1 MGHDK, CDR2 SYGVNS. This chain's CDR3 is CASSNGLGAGILYNEQFF. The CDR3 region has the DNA TGTGCCAGCAGTAACGGACTAGGAGCGGGGATTCTTTACAATGAGCAGTTCTTC.

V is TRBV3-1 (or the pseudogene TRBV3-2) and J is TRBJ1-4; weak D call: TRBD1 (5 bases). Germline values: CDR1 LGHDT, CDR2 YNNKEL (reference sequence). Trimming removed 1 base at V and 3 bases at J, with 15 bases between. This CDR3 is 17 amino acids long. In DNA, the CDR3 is TGTGCCAGCAGCCAAGGGCCAGGGAAGGAATCTAATGAAAAACTGTTTTTT. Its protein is CASSQGPGKESNEKLFF.

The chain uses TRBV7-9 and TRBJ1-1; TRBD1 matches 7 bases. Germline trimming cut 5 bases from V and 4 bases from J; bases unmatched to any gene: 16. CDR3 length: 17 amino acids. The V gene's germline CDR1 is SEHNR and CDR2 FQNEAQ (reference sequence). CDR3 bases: TGTGCCAGCAGCGACCGACAGGGAACGACGGCGTTCACTGAAGCTTTCTTT. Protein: CASSDRQGTTAFTEAFF.

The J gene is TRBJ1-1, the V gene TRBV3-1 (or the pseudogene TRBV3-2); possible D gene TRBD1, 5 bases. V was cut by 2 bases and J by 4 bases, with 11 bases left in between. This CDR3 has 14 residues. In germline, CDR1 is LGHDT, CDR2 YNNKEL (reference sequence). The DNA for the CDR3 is TGTGCCAGCAGCCAACCGGGGGGAGGCACTGAAGCTTTCTTT. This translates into CASSQPGGGTEAFF.

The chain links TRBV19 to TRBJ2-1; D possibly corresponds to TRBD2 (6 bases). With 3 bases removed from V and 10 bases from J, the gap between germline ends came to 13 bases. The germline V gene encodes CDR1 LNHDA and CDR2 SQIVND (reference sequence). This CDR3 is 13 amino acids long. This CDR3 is CASSIGRGTEQFF. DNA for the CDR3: TGTGCCAGTAGTATTGGGCGGGGTACAGAGCAGTTCTTC.

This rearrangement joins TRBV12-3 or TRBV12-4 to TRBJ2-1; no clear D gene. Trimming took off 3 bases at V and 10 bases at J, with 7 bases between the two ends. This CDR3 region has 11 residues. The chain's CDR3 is CASSLVEEQFF. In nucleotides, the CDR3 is TGTGCCAGCAGTTTGGTAGAGGAGCAGTTCTTC.

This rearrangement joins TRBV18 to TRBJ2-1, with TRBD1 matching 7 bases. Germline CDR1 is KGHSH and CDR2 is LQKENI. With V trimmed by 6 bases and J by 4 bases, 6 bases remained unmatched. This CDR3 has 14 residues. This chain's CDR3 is CASSPGQQYNEQFF. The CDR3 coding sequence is TGTGCCAGCTCGCCGGGACAGCAATACAATGAGCAGTTCTTC.

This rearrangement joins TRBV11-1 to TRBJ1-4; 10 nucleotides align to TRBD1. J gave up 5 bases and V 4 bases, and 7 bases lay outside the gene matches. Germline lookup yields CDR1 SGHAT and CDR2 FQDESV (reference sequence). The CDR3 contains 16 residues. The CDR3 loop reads CASSYIPGQGNEKLFF. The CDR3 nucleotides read TGTGCCAGCAGCTATATCCCGGGACAGGGGAATGAAAAACTGTTTTTT.

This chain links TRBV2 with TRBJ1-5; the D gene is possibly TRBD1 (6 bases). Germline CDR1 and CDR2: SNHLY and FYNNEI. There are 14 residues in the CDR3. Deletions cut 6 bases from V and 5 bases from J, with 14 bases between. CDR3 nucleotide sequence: TGTGCCAGCAGCGCTCAGGGGTTCGATCAGCCCCAGCATTTT. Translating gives CASSAQGFDQPQHF.

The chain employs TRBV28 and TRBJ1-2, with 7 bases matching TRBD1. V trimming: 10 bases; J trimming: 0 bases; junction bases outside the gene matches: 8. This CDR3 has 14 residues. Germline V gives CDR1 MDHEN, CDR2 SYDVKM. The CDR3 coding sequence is TGTGCCACTAAGACAGGGCAAGCTAACTATGGCTACACCTTC. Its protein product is CATKTGQANYGYTF.

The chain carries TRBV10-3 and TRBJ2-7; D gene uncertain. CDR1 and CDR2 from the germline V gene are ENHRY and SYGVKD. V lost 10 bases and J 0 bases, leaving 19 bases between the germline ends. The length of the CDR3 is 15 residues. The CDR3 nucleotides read TGTGCCACCTCCCTCGCGGCCTCCTCCTCCTACGAGCAGTACTTC. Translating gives CATSLAASSSYEQYF.

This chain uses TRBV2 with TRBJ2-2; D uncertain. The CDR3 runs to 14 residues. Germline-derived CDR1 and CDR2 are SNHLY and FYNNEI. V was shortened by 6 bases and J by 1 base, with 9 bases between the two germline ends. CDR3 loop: CASRPTENTGELFF. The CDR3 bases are TGTGCCAGCAGACCCACAGAGAACACCGGGGAGCTGTTTTTT. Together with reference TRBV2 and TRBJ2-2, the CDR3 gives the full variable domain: EPEVTQTPSHQVTQMGQEVILRCVPISNHLYFYWYRQILGQKVEFLVSFYNNEISEKSEIFDDQFSVERPDGSNFTLKIRSTKLEDSAMYFCASRPTENTGELFFGEGSRLTVL.

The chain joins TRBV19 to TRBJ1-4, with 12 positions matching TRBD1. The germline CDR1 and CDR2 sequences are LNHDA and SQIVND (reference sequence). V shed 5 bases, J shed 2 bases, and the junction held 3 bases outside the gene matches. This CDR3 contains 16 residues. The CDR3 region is CASSGDRGRTNEKLFF. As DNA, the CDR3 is TGTGCCAGTAGTGGGGACAGGGGGCGGACTAATGAAAAACTGTTTTTT.

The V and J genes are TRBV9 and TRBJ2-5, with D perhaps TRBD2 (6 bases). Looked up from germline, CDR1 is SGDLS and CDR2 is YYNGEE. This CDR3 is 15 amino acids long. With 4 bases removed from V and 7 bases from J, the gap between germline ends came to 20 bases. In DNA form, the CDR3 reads TGTGCCAGCAGCCCCCGGACGGCGGGGATGGGGACCCAGTACTTC. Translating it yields CASSPRTAGMGTQYF.

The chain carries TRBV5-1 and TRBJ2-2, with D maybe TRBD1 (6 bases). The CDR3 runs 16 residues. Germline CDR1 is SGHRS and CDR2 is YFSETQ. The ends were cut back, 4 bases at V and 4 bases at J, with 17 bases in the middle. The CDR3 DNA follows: TGCGCCAGCAGCGGACCTGGGACATTGATCACCGGGGAGCTGTTTTTT. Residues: CASSGPGTLITGELFF.